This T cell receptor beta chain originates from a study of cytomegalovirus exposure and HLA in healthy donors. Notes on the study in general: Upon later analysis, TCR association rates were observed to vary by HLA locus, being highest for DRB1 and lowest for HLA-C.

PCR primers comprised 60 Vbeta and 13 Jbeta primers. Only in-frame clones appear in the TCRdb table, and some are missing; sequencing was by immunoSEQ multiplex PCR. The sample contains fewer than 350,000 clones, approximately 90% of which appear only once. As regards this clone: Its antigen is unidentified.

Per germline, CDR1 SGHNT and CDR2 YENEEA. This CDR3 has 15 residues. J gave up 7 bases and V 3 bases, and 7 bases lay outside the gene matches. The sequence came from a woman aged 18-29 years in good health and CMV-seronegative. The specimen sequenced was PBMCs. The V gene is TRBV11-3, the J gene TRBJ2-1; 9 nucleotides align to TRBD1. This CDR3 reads CASSLETGGGNEQFF. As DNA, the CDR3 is TGTGCCAGCAGCTTGGAGACAGGGGGTGGTAATGAGCAGTTCTTC.